This T cell receptor (beta chain) is drawn from a study of T cell responses to AZD1222 COVID-19 vaccine. A remark on this clone: Its antigen remains unknown.

The CDR3 consists of 13 residues. V was cut by 3 bases and J by 2 bases, with 7 bases left in between. General study results and limits: Spike-specific TCR repertoires showed rising breadth and depth after two AZD1222 doses.

Method: immunoSEQ multiplex PCR; TCRdb's copy keeps in-frame clones and lacks some. This sample has around 150,000 clones; about four fifths occur once, and the top ten carry over 4%. The V call is TRBV12-3 or TRBV12-4, the J call TRBJ1-2, with D unresolved. The sample was peripheral blood, taken on day 0 of AZD1222 vaccination. This TCR derives from an adult in good health. The CDR3 nucleotides are TGTGCCAGCAGTTTGGAGCAAAACTATGGCTACACCTTC. Its protein is CASSLEQNYGYTF.